The 31 T cell receptor beta chains listed next were all sequenced from one sample in a study of cytomegalovirus exposure and HLA in healthy donors (dated by TCRdb to about 2017). The method behind the library was the immunoSEQ multiplex PCR assay. The multiplex PCR relied on a mix of 60 forward primers for TCR Vbeta segments and 13 reverse primers for TCR Jbeta segments. The table comes from immuneACCESS by way of TCRdb, which keeps in-frame sequences with V and J called. Part of the clones is missing from these tables; in studies checked, under half for an unresolved V gene and the rest for unknown reasons. The table for this sample lists about 64,000 clones; approximately 70% of them were counted only once. Jointly, the top ten make up 11% to 15% of the sample. The source material was PBMCs. The receptors derive from a male donor in good health and CMV-seropositive.

The sample holds one count of this clone. J is TRBJ1-1 and V is TRBV18, with TRBD1 identical over 7 bases. The CDR3 is made up of 15 amino acids. Trimming took 3 bases from V and 11 from J; bases not matched to a gene: 15. Germline assignment: CDR1 KGHSH and CDR2 LQKENI. The CDR3 loop reads CASSPTEGAGGRAFF. In nucleotides, the CDR3 is TGTGCCAGCTCACCTACGGAGGGGGCAGGGGGTCGGGCTTTCTTT. The full variable domain, rest sourced from reference TRBV18 and TRBJ1-1, is NAGVMQNPRHLVRRRGQEARLRCSPMKGHSHVYWYRQLPEEGLKFMVYLQKENIIDESGMPKERFSAEFPKEGPSILRIQQVVRGDSAAYFCASSPTEGAGGRAFFGQGTRLTVV.

V is TRBV6-5 and J is TRBJ2-2; D might be TRBD2 (7 bases). Germline assignment: CDR1 MNHEY and CDR2 SVGAGI. V was trimmed by 6 bases and J by 9 bases, leaving 11 bases between them. The CDR3 runs to 12 residues. For the CDR3, the DNA is TGTGCCAGCAGGAGGGGGGGTAGGGAGCTGTTTTTT. Protein product: CASRRGGRELFF.

The V gene is TRBV11-3, the J gene TRBJ2-2, with a weak D call TRBD1 (6 bases). V was pared by 4 bases and J by 7 bases, with 10 bases between. This CDR3 region has 13 residues. Germline assignment: CDR1 SGHNT and CDR2 YENEEA. For the CDR3, the DNA is TGTGCCAGCAGCTCCAGGGGAAACGGGGAGCTGTTTTTT. Its translation is CASSSRGNGELFF. The full variable domain, rest sourced from reference TRBV11-3 and TRBJ2-2, is EAGVVQSPRYKIIEKKQPVAFWCNPISGHNTLYWYLQNLGQGPELLIRYENEEAVDDSQLPKDRFSAERLKGVDSTLKIQPAELGDSAVYLCASSSRGNGELFFGEGSRLTVL.

This clone was found a few times. The CDR3 protein is CASSSHLTAQPQHF. The CDR3 bases are TGTGCCAGCAGTTCCCATCTAACAGCCCAGCCCCAGCATTTT. The V gene is TRBV6-5, the J gene TRBJ1-5; D uncertain. Trimming cost V 4 bases and J 7 bases, with 14 bases left between them. Per germline, CDR1 MNHEY and CDR2 SVGAGI. The CDR3 consists of 14 residues.

This clone was recorded a few times. This chain links TRBV10-3 with TRBJ2-7, with TRBD1 matching 10 bases. In germline, CDR1 is ENHRY, CDR2 SYGVKD. The CDR3 is 12 residues long. V lost 10 bases and J lost 5; bases outside the gene matches: 5. Here the CDR3 reads CATGQGDNEQYF. The DNA of the CDR3 is TGTGCCACAGGACAGGGGGACAACGAGCAGTACTTC.

The gene calls are TRBV27 and TRBJ1-6, with 9 nucleotides matching TRBD1. Trimming took 2 bases from V and 5 from J; bases not matched to a gene: 4. CDR3 size: 16 residues. CDR1 MNHEY and CDR2 SMNVEV come from the germline V gene (reference sequence). The CDR3 sequence is CASSLQDRGNNSPLHF. CDR3 nucleotide sequence: TGTGCCAGCAGTTTACAGGACAGGGGCAATAATTCACCCCTCCACTTT.

V usage is TRBV30 and J usage is TRBJ1-1; 7 bases map to TRBD1. J lost 1 base, V lost 2 bases, and 4 bases had no gene match. Per the germline V gene, CDR1 is GTSNPN and CDR2 is SVGIG (reference sequence). This CDR3 has 14 residues. CDR3 nucleotides: TGTGCCTGGAGTCTAGGGGGCGGGAACACTGAAGCTTTCTTT. Translated: CAWSLGGGNTEAFF.

This clone was picked up one time. The rearrangement links TRBV9 to TRBJ2-3; 9 positions match TRBD2. The germline gives CDR1 SGDLS, CDR2 YYNGEE. The CDR3 sequence is 15 residues long. With V trimmed by 0 bases and J by 2 bases, 1 base remained unmatched. CDR3 DNA: TGTGCCAGCAGCGTAGGACTAGCGGCCACAGATACGCAGTATTTT. Its translation: CASSVGLAATDTQYF.

The chain is built from TRBV2 and TRBJ2-2; D call uncertain. This CDR3 spans 13 amino acids. V was cut by 6 bases and J by 3 bases, with 8 bases left in between. Germline values: CDR1 SNHLY, CDR2 FYNNEI. The CDR3 is CASRIDYTGELFF. The CDR3, as DNA: TGTGCCAGCAGGATCGACTACACCGGGGAGCTGTTTTTT.

Concerning this clone itself: Other DNA variants within this sample encode the same CDR3. This chain uses TRBV29-1 with TRBJ1-2; no clear D. The CDR3 has 11 amino acids. The V end lost 5 bases, the J end lost 2 bases, and 6 bases lay between the germline ends. CDR1 is SQVTM and CDR2 is ANQGSEA in the germline V gene. As DNA, the CDR3 is TGCAGCGTTCGGGGAAACTATGGCTACACCTTC. Protein: CSVRGNYGYTF. Full variable domain (rest looked up from reference TRBV29-1 and TRBJ1-2): SAVISQKPSRDICQRGTSLTIQCQVDSQVTMMFWYRQQPGQSLTLIATANQGSEATYESGFVIDKFPISRPNLTFSTLTVSNMSPEDSSIYLCSVRGNYGYTFGSGTRLTVV.

V and J are TRBV13 and TRBJ1-3, with D unclear. This CDR3 region has 12 residues. V was shortened by 0 bases and J by 9 bases, with 6 bases between the two germline ends. Germline V gives CDR1 PRHDT, CDR2 FYEKMQ (reference sequence). The CDR3, as DNA: TGTGCCAGCAGCTTAGGTCTGGCCACCATATATTTT. Encoded protein: CASSLGLATIYF.

A single count supports this clone. The chain carries TRBV5-6 and TRBJ2-1; D uncertain. The ends were cut back, 7 bases at V and 4 bases at J, with 12 bases in the middle. Germline V gives CDR1 SGHDT, CDR2 YYEEEE. The CDR3 length is 13 residues. The CDR3 loop is CASGAGWYNEQFF. The CDR3 DNA follows: TGTGCCAGCGGAGCCGGGTGGTACAATGAGCAGTTCTTC.

Regarding this clone: A read error may account for a junction end that differs from germline. V and J are TRBV7-9 and TRBJ1-1; D is unresolved. Germline lookup yields CDR1 SEHNR and CDR2 FQNEAQ (reference sequence). This CDR3 region has 12 residues. CDR3 amino acids: CSSSLVTTEAFF. The CDR3 DNA sequence: TGTTCCAGCAGCTTGGTCACAACGGAAGCTTTCTTT.

The chain combines TRBV2 with TRBJ2-7; D is ambiguous. Trimming pared 6 bases from V and 0 bases from J, leaving 6 bases between. This CDR3 contains 12 residues. Germline lookup yields CDR1 SNHLY and CDR2 FYNNEI. As DNA, the CDR3 is TGTGCCAGCAGCGTCGTCTCCTACGAGCAGTACTTC. Residues: CASSVVSYEQYF.

The table lists this clone with a few counts. J is TRBJ1-6 and V is TRBV6-1, with a tentative D call TRBD1 (5 bases). The CDR3 is made up of 13 amino acids. V was shortened by 11 bases and J by 10 bases, with 18 bases between the two germline ends. CDR1 and CDR2 (germline): MNHNS, SASEGT. CDR3 residues: CALKGVERSPLHF. The CDR3 region has the DNA TGTGCCTTGAAAGGGGTCGAGAGATCACCCCTCCACTTT.

The sample holds a few counts of this clone. The chain employs TRBV2 and TRBJ2-7, with 10 bases lining up with TRBD1. The CDR3 consists of 12 residues. The V and J ends lost 8 bases and 4 bases, in that order; junction bases with no gene match: 2. CDR1 SNHLY and CDR2 FYNNEI come from the germline V gene. CDR3 sequence (DNA): TGTGCCAGCGACAGGGGGCGATACGAGCAGTACTTC. It yields the protein CASDRGRYEQYF.

The V call is TRBV19, the J call TRBJ1-5; TRBD1 is a possible D gene (5 bases). This CDR3 region has 15 residues. CDR1 LNHDA and CDR2 SQIVND come from the germline V gene (reference sequence). Deletions cut 6 bases from V and 6 bases from J, with 18 bases between. As DNA, the CDR3 is TGTGCCAGTAGCCTCTTGGGAAGGGGCGGTCAGCCCCAGCATTTT. It specifies CASSLLGRGGQPQHF.

The V and J genes are TRBV2 and TRBJ2-3; 8 bases map to TRBD1. The CDR3 totals 15 residues. The J segment lost 1 base and the V segment lost 2 bases, leaving 2 bases of the junction unmatched. Looked up from germline, CDR1 is SNHLY and CDR2 is FYNNEI. The CDR3 DNA sequence: TGTGCCAGCAGTGAAAGGACAGGGCGCACAGATACGCAGTATTTT. Protein product: CASSERTGRTDTQYF.

V and J are TRBV11-2 and TRBJ2-5, with 7 bases that match TRBD2. The CDR3 is 15 residues long. Trimming removed 6 bases from V and 9 bases from J; junction bases left unmatched: 16. Germline loops: CDR1 SGHAT, CDR2 FQNNGV. CDR3 sequence reads: CASSRVAAPREAQYF. The CDR3 nucleotides are TGTGCCAGCAGTCGTGTGGCAGCCCCCCGGGAGGCCCAGTACTTC.

This clone appeared a few times. CDR3 in amino acids: CASSLGGIGSKPYEQYF. The CDR3 DNA reads as TGTGCCAGCAGCTTAGGAGGAATCGGGAGTAAACCCTACGAGCAGTACTTC. The V and J genes are TRBV7-9 and TRBJ2-7, with TRBD2 as a possible D gene (6 bases). V shed 1 base and J shed 2 bases, with 18 bases lying between them. The germline CDR1 and CDR2 sequences are SEHNR and FQNEAQ (reference sequence). This CDR3 spans 17 amino acids.

The chain is built from TRBV11-3 and TRBJ2-5; the match to TRBD2 covers 7 bases. Trimming at V came to 2 bases and at J to 4 bases, leaving 7 bases not matched to a gene. This CDR3 has 15 residues. The germline gives CDR1 SGHNT, CDR2 YENEEA. The CDR3 reads CASSLLSGVGETQYF. The CDR3 region has the DNA TGTGCCAGCAGCTTATTGAGCGGGGTGGGAGAGACCCAGTACTTC.

The sample holds a few counts of this clone. The chain employs TRBV6-5 and TRBJ1-1; D is unresolved. Germline CDR1 and CDR2: MNHEY and SVGAGI. The CDR3 spans 13 residues. With 2 bases removed from V and 6 bases from J, the gap between germline ends came to 10 bases. Written as DNA, the CDR3 is TGTGCCAGCAGTTACGGGTGGAGGGCTGAAGCTTTCTTT. This encodes CASSYGWRAEAFF.

This chain's CDR3 is CASSAGPQETQYF. The CDR3, as DNA: TGTGCCAGCAGTGCGGGCCCTCAAGAGACCCAGTACTTC. V is TRBV11-1 and J is TRBJ2-5; D is possibly TRBD2 (5 bases). Germline V gene sequence: CDR1 SGHAT, CDR2 FQDESV (reference sequence). CDR3 length equals 13 residues. V lost 6 bases, J lost 2 bases, and 10 bases lay in between.

The chain has TRBV27 and TRBJ1-2, with no clear D. The CDR3 is 16 residues long. CDR1 is MNHEY, CDR2 SMNVEV, per germline (reference sequence). The V end lost 5 bases, the J end lost 8 bases, and 24 bases lay between the germline ends. DNA of the CDR3: TGTGCCAGCAGTGGGCAGATAAGAGATCGGTCACTGGGCTACACCTTC. Translation gives CASSGQIRDRSLGYTF.

V is TRBV2 and J is TRBJ1-2, with D possibly TRBD1 on 6 matching bases. This CDR3 contains 14 residues. V was cut by 7 bases and J by 7 bases, with 19 bases left in between. The germline CDR1 and CDR2 sequences are SNHLY and FYNNEI. CDR3 sequence reads: CASNPPGQRFGYTF. The CDR3 DNA reads TGTGCCAGCAATCCTCCGGGACAACGTTTTGGCTACACCTTC. Drawing the rest from reference TRBV2 and TRBJ1-2, the complete variable domain is EPEVTQTPSHQVTQMGQEVILRCVPISNHLYFYWYRQILGQKVEFLVSFYNNEISEKSEIFDDQFSVERPDGSNFTLKIRSTKLEDSAMYFCASNPPGQRFGYTFGSGTRLTVV.

This clone was picked up a small number of times. This chain links TRBV7-2 with TRBJ2-3; D is uncertain. The CDR3 is 13 residues long. Trimming removed 7 bases from V and 4 bases from J, with 12 bases in between. The germline CDR1 and CDR2 sequences are SGHTA and FQGNSA. The CDR3 nucleotides read TGTGCCAGCACTCCTTATGTCTCAGATACGCAGTATTTT. It is translated as CASTPYVSDTQYF.

This clone is deemed large. V is TRBV6-1 and J is TRBJ2-5, with TRBD2 matching 11 bases. Germline CDR1 reads MNHNS; CDR2 reads SASEGT. This CDR3 comprises 16 residues. V lost 0 bases to trimming and J lost 3 bases; unmatched junction nucleotides: 3. The CDR3 loop is CASSEALAGVEETQYF. In DNA form, the CDR3 reads TGTGCCAGCAGTGAAGCACTAGCGGGAGTAGAAGAGACCCAGTACTTC.

This clone was observed a handful of times. The chain has TRBV6-6 and TRBJ1-1; D is perhaps TRBD1 (5 bases). Germline V gene sequence: CDR1 MNHNY, CDR2 SVGAGI (reference sequence). Between the trimmed V and J ends, which lost 7 bases and 5 bases, there was a span of 20 bases. The CDR3 runs to 15 residues. This CDR3 reads CASTPVLAGRTEAFF. The CDR3 coding sequence is TGTGCCAGCACCCCCGTGTTAGCAGGGAGGACTGAAGCTTTCTTT.

This chain connects TRBV7-2 to TRBJ1-2; possible D gene TRBD1, 5 bases. This CDR3 is built from 16 residues. Trimming took 2 bases from V and 3 from J, leaving 16 bases between them. Per germline, CDR1 SGHTA and CDR2 FQGNSA. CDR3 region: CASSLIPLGGDYGYTF. DNA for the CDR3: TGTGCCAGCAGCTTAATACCTCTCGGGGGGGACTATGGCTACACCTTC.

This clone has a handful of counts. The V call is TRBV27, the J call TRBJ2-2; no clear D gene. V lost 6 bases and J lost 1, with 12 bases in between. The CDR3 loop spans 15 amino acids. The germline V gene encodes CDR1 MNHEY and CDR2 SMNVEV (reference sequence). This CDR3 reads CASRKTLQNTGELFF. In DNA form, the CDR3 reads TGTGCCAGCAGGAAAACATTACAGAACACCGGGGAGCTGTTTTTT.

Notes on this clone: Sequence at one end of the junction differs from germline and may be a read error. The CDR3 is CSSSLGGQFNYGYTF. The DNA of the CDR3 is TGTTCCAGCAGCTTAGGAGGACAGTTTAACTATGGCTACACCTTC. The rearrangement links TRBV7-9 to TRBJ1-2, with D perhaps matching TRBD1 (6 bases). Germline assignment: CDR1 SEHNR and CDR2 FQNEAQ (reference sequence). CDR3 length: 15 amino acids.